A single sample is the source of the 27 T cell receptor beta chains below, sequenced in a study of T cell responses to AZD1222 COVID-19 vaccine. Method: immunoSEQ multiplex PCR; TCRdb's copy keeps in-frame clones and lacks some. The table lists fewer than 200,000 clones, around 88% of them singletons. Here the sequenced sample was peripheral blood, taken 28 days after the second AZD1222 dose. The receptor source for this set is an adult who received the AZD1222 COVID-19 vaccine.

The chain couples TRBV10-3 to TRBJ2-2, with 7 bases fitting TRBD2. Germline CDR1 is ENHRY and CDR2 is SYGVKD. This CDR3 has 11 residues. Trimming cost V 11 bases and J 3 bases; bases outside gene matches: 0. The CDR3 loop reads CAGGDTGELFF. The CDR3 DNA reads TGTGCCGGGGGGGACACCGGGGAGCTGTTTTTT.

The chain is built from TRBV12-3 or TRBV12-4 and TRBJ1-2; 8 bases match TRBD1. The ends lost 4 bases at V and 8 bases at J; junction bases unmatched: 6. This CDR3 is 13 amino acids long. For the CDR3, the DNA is TGTGCCAGCAGTTCAGACAGGGGCCGAGGCTACACCTTC. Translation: CASSSDRGRGYTF.

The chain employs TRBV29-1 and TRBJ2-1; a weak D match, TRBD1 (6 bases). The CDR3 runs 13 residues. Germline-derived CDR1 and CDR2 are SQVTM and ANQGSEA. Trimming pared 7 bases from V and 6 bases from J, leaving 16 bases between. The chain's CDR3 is CSGGQGPGNEQFF. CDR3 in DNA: TGCAGCGGGGGGCAGGGGCCTGGCAATGAGCAGTTCTTC.

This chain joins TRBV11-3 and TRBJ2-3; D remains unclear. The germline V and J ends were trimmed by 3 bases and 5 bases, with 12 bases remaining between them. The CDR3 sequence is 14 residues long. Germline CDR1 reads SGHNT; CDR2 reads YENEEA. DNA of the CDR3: TGTGCCAGCAGCTTTGGTAAGAGTGGAGATACGCAGTATTTT. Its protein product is CASSFGKSGDTQYF.

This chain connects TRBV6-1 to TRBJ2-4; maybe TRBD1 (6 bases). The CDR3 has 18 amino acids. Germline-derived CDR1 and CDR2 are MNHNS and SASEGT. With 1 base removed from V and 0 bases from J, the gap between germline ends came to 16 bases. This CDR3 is CASSEGGTPILAKNIQYF. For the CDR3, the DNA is TGTGCCAGCAGTGAAGGGGGGACACCTATCCTAGCCAAAAACATTCAGTACTTC.

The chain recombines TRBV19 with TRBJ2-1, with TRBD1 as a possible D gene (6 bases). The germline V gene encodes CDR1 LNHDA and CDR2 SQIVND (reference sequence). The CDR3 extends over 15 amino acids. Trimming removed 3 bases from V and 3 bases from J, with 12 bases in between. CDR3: CASSIGQSIYNEQFF. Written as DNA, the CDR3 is TGTGCCAGTAGTATCGGACAGTCAATCTACAATGAGCAGTTCTTC.

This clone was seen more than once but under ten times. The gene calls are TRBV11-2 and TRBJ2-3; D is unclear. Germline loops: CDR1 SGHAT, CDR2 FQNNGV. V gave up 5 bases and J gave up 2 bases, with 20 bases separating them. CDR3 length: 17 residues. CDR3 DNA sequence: TGTGCCAGCAGCCCCCGATCTATGGTCCTATACACAGATACGCAGTATTTT. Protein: CASSPRSMVLYTDTQYF.

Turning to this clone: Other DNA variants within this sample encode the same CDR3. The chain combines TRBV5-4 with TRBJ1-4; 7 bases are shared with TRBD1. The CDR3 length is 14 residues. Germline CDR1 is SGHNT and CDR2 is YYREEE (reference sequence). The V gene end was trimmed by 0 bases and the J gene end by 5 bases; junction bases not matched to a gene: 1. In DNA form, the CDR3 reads TGTGCCAGCAGCTTGGACAGGGGAAATGAAAAACTGTTTTTT. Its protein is CASSLDRGNEKLFF.

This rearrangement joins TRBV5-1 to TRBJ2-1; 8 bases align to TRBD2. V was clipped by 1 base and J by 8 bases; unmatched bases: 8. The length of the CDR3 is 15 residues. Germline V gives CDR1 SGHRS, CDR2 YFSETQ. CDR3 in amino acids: CASSLSPAGDDEQFF. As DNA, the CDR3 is TGCGCCAGCAGCTTGTCCCCAGCGGGGGATGATGAGCAGTTCTTC.

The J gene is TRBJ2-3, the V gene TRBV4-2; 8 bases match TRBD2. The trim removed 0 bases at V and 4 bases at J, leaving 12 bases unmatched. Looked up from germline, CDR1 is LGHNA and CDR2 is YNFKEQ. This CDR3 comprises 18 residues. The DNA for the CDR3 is TGTGCCAGCAGCCAAGATGGGCTCGGGGGGGGCCGGGCAGATACGCAGTATTTT. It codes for CASSQDGLGGGRADTQYF.

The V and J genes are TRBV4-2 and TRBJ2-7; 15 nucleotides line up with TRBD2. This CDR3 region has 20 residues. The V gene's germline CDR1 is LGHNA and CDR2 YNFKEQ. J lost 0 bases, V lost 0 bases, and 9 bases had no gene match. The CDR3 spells CASSQDLAGTSGGSSYEQYF. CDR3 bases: TGTGCCAGCAGCCAAGATTTAGCTGGGACTAGCGGGGGGAGCTCCTACGAGCAGTACTTC.

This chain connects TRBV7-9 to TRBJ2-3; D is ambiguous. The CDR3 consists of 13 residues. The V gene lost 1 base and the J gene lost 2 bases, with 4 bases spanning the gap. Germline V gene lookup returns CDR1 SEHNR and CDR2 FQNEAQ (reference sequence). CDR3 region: CASSLVTTDTQYF. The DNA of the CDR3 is TGTGCCAGCAGCTTAGTGACCACAGATACGCAGTATTTT.

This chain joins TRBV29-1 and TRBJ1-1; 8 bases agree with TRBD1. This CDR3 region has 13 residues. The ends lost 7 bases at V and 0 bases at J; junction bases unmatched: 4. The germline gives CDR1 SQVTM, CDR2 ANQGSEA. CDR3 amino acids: CSGGQGMNTEAFF. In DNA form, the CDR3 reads TGCAGCGGCGGACAGGGCATGAACACTGAAGCTTTCTTT.

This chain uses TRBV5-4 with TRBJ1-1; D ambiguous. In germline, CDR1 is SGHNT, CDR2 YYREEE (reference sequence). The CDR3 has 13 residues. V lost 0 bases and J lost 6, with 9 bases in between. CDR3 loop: CASSLEPGAEAFF. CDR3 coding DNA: TGTGCCAGCAGCTTGGAGCCTGGCGCTGAAGCTTTCTTT.

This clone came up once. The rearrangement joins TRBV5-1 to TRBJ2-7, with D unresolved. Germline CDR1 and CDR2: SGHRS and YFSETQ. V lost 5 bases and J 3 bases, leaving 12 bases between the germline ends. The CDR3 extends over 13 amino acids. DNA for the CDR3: TGCGCCAGCAGAGATCCTAAGGGCTACGAGCAGTACTTC. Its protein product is CASRDPKGYEQYF.

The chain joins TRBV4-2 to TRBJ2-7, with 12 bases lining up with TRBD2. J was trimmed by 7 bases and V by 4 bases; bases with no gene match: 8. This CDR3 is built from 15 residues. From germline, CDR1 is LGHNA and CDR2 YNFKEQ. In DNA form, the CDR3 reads TGTGCCAGCAGCCCGCTAGCGGGGGGGCTAGTGGAGCAGTACTTC. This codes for CASSPLAGGLVEQYF.

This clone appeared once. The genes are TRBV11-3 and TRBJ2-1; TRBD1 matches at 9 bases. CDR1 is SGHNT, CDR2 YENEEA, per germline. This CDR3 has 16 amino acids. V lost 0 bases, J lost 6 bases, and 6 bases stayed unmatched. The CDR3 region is CASSLDGTGSFNEQFF. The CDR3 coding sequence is TGTGCCAGCAGCTTAGACGGGACAGGGTCGTTCAATGAGCAGTTCTTC.

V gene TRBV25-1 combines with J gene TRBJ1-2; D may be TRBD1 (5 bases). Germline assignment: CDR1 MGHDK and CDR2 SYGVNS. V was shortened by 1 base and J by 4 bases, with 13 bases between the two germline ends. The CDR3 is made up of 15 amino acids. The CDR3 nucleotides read TGTGCCAGCAGTGAATGGAGGGGTCGGAGCTATGGCTACACCTTC. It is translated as CASSEWRGRSYGYTF.

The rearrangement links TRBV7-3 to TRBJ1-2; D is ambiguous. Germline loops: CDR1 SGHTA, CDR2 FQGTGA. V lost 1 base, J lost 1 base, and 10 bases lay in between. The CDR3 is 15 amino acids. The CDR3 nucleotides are TGTGCCAGCAGCTTAAGCGCAGGCAATAACTATGGCTACACCTTC. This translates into CASSLSAGNNYGYTF.

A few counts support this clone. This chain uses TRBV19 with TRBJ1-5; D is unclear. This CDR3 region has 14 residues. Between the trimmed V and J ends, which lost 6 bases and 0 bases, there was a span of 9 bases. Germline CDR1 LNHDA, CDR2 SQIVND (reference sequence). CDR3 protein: CASRDVYSNQPQHF. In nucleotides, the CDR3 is TGTGCCAGTAGAGACGTATATAGCAATCAGCCCCAGCATTTT.

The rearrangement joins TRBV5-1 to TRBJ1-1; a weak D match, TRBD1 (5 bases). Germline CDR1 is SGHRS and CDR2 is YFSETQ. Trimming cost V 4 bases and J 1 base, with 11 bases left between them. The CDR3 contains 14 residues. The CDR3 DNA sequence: TGCGCCAGCAGCGCCCCAAGGGGGAACACTGAAGCTTTCTTT. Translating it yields CASSAPRGNTEAFF. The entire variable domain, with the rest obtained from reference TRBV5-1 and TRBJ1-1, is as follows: KAGVTQTPRYLIKTRGQQVTLSCSPISGHRSVSWYQQTPGQGLQFLFEYFSETQRNKGNFPGRFSGRQFSNSRSEMNVSTLELGDSALYLCASSAPRGNTEAFFGQGTRLTVV.

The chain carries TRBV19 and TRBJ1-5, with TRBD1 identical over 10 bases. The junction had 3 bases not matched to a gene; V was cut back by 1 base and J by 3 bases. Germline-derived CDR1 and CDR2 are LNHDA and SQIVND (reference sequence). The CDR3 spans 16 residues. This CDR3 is CASSIAGTGVNQPQHF. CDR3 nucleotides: TGTGCCAGTAGTATAGCCGGGACAGGGGTCAATCAGCCCCAGCATTTT.

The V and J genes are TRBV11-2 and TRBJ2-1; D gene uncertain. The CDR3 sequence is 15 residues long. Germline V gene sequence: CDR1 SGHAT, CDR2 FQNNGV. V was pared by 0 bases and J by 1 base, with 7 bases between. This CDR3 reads CASSLEGGSYNEQFF. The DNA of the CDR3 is TGTGCCAGCAGCTTAGAAGGTGGGTCCTACAATGAGCAGTTCTTC.

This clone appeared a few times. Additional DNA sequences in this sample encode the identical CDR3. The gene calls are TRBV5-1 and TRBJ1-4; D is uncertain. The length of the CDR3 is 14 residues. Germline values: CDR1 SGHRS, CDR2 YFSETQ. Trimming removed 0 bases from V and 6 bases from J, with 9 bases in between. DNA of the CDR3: TGCGCCAGCAGCTTGGCAGGTACCGATGAAAAACTGTTTTTT. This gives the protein CASSLAGTDEKLFF.

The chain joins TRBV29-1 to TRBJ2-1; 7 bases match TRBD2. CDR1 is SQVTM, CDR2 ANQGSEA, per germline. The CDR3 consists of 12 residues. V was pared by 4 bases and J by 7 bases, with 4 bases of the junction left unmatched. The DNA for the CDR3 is TGCAGCGTTGCGGGGGGTTGGAATGAGCAGTTCTTC. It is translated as CSVAGGWNEQFF.

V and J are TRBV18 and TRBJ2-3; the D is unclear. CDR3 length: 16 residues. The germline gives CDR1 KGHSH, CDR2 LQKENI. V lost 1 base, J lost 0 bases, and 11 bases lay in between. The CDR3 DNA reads TGTGCCAGCTCACCACGGGCGGCGGTTAGCACAGATACGCAGTATTTT. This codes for CASSPRAAVSTDTQYF.

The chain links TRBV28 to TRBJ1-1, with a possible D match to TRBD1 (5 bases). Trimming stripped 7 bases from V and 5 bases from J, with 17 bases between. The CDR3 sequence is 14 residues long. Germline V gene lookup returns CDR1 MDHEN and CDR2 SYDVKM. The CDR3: CASNRGLAGTEAFF. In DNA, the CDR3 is TGTGCCAGCAACCGGGGACTGGCGGGGACTGAAGCTTTCTTT. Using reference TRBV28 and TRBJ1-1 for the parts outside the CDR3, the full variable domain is DVKVTQSSRYLVKRTGEKVFLECVQDMDHENMFWYRQDPGLGLRLIYFSYDVKMKEKGDIPEGYSVSREKKERFSLILESASTNQTSMYLCASNRGLAGTEAFFGQGTRLTVV.